Reported below is one T cell receptor beta chain. An end of the junction does not agree with germline; a read error may underlie this. Multiplex PCR was performed with 32 V and 13 J primers, and it amplified TCR beta CDR3. TCRdb reprocessed the multiplex PCR reads via MiXCR and lists one record per CDR3 protein. Of 10,000 to 15,000 distinct CDR3 sequences in the sample, about 25% are singletons; the top ten hold over 10%. This sample was taken from a study of immune heterogeneity within non-small cell lung tumors. Bulk tumor genomic DNA, roughly 600 ng per sample, was used as template. Biopsy collection occurred during surgery, with several far-apart biopsies per primary tumor. The study enrolled patients with untreated, newly diagnosed non-small cell lung cancer who underwent curative surgery. The length of the CDR3 is 14 residues. The V gene's germline CDR1 is MDHEN and CDR2 SYDVKM.

Sequenced sample: lung tumor tissue. The sequence derives from a man aged 50 or older with non-small cell lung cancer. V gene TRBV28 combines with J gene TRBJ2-5; 8 bases are a match to TRBD1. The CDR3 loop is CARSLVRGRETQYF. DNA of the CDR3: TGTGCCAGGAGTTTAGTCAGGGGGCGGGAGACCCAGTACTTC. Combining the CDR3 with reference TRBV28 and TRBJ2-5 gives the whole variable domain DVKVTQSSRYLVKRTGEKVFLECVQDMDHENMFWYRQDPGLGLRLIYFSYDVKMKEKGDIPEGYSVSREKKERFSLILESASTNQTSMYLCARSLVRGRETQYFGPGTRLLVL.